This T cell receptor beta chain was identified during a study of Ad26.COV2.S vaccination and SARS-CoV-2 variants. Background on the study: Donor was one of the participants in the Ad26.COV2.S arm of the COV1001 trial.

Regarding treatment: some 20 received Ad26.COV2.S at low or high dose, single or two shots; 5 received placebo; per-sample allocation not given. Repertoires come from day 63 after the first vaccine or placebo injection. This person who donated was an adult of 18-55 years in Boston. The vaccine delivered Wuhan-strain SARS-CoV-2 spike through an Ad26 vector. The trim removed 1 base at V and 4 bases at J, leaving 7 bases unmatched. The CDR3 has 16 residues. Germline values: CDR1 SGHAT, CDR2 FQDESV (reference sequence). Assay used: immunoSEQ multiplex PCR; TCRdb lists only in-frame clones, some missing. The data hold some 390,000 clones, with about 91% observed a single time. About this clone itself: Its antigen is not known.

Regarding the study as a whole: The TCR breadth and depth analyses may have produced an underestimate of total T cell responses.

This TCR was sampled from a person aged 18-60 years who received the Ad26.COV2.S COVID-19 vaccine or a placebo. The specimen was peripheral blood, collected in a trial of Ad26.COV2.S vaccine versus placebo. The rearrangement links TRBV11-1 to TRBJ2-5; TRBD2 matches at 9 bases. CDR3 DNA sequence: TGTGCCAGCAGCTTAGATCACGGAGCGGGAGGAGAGACCCAGTACTTC. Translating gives CASSLDHGAGGETQYF.